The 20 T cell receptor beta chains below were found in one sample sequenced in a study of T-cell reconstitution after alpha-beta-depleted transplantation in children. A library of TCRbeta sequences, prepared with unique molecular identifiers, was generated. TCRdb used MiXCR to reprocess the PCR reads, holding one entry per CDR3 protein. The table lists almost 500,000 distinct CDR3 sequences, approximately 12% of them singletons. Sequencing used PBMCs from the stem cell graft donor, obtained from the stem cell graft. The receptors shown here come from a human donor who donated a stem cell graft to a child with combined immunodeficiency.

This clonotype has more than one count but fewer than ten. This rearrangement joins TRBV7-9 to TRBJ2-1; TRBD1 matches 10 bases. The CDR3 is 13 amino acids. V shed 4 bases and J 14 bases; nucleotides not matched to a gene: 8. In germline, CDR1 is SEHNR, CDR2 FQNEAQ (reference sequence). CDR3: CASSSDTGTGEFF. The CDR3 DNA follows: TGTGCCAGCAGCTCAGACACCGGGACAGGGGAGTTCTTC.

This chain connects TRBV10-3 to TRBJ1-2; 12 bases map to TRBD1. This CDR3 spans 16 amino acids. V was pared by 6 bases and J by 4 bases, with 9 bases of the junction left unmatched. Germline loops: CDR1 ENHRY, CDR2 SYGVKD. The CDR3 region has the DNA TGTGCCATCAGGCCGGGACAGGGGGCGCAGGGCTATGGCTACACCTTC. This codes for CAIRPGQGAQGYGYTF.

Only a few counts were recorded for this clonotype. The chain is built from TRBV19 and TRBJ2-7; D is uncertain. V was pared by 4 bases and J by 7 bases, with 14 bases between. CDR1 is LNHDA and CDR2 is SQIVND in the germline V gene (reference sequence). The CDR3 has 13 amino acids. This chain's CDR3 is CASSKTRYVEQYF. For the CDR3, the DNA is TGTGCCAGTAGTAAGACTCGTTACGTAGAGCAGTACTTC.

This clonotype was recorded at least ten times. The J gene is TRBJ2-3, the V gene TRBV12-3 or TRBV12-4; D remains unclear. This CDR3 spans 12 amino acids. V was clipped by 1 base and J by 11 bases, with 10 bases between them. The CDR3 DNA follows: TGTGCCAGCAGTTTAGGTAGTGATGGGCAGTATTTT. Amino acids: CASSLGSDGQYF.

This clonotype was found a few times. CDR3 sequence (DNA): TGTGCCAGCGATAGTAGCGGGTCCTCCAGCTCCTACAATGAGCAGTTCTTC. It yields the protein CASDSSGSSSSYNEQFF. The J gene is TRBJ2-1, the V gene TRBV2, with TRBD2 identical over 7 bases. CDR1 is SNHLY and CDR2 is FYNNEI in the germline V gene. The CDR3 is 17 residues long. Trimming at V came to 8 bases and at J to 0 bases, leaving 13 bases not matched to a gene. The whole variable domain, remainder taken from reference TRBV2 and TRBJ2-1, is EPEVTQTPSHQVTQMGQEVILRCVPISNHLYFYWYRQILGQKVEFLVSFYNNEISEKSEIFDDQFSVERPDGSNFTLKIRSTKLEDSAMYFCASDSSGSSSSYNEQFFGPGTRLTVL.

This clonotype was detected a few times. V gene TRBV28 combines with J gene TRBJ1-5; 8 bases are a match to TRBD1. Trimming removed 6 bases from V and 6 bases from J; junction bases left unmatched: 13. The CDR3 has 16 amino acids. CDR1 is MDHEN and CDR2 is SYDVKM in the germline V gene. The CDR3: CASRLLTGGISQPQHF. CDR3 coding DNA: TGTGCCAGCAGGTTACTTACAGGGGGAATTAGTCAGCCCCAGCATTTT.

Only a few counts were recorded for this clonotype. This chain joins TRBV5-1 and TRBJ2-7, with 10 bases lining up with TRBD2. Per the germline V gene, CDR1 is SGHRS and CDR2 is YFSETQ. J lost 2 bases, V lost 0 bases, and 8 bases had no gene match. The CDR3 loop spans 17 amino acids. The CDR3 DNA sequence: TGCGCCAGCAGCTTGGAGTCCGGACTAGCGGACCCCTACGAGCAGTACTTC. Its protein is CASSLESGLADPYEQYF.

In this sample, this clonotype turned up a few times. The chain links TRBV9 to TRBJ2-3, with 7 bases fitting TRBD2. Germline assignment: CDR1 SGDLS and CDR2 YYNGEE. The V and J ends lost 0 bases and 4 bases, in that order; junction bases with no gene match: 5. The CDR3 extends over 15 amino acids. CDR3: CASSVEGGGPDTQYF. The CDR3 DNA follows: TGTGCCAGCAGCGTAGAAGGCGGGGGTCCAGATACGCAGTATTTT.

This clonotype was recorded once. The DNA of the CDR3 is TGCGCCAGCAGCCAAGATGGTGGTTCCCTTGGCTACACCTTC. This encodes CASSQDGGSLGYTF. The chain joins TRBV4-3 to TRBJ1-2; D call uncertain. This CDR3 region has 14 residues. The germline CDR1 and CDR2 sequences are LGHNA and YSLEER. V lost 0 bases and J 7 bases, leaving 12 bases between the germline ends.

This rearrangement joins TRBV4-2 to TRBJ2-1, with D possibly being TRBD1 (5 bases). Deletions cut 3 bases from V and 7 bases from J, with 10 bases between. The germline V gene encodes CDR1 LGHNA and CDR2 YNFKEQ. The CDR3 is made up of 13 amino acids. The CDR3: CASSHASGNEQFF. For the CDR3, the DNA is TGTGCCAGCAGCCACGCCTCAGGGAATGAGCAGTTCTTC.

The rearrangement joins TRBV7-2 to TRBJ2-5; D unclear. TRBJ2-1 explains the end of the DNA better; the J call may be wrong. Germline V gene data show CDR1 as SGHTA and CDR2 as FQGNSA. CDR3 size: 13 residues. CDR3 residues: CASSRSLQETQFF. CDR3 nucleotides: TGTGCCAGCAGTAGATCACTCCAAGAGACCCAGTTCTTC.

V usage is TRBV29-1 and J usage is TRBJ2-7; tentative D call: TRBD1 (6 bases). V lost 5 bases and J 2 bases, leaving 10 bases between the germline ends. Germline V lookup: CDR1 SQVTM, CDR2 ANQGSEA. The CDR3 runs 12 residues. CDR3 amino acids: CSVRDTAYEQYF. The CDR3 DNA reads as TGCAGCGTTAGGGACACCGCCTACGAGCAGTACTTC.

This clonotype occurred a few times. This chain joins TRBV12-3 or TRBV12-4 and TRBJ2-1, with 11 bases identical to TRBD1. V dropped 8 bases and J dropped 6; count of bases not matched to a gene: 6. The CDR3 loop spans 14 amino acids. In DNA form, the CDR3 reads TGTGCCAGCGGACAGGGGGCGTGGGTCAATGAGCAGTTCTTC. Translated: CASGQGAWVNEQFF.

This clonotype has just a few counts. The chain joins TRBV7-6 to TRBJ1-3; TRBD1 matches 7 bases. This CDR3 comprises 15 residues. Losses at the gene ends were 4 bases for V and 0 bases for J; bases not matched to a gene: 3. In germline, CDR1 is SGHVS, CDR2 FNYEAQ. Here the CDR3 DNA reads TGTGCCAGCAGCTCGGGACAGATCTCTGGAAACACCATATATTTT. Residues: CASSSGQISGNTIYF.

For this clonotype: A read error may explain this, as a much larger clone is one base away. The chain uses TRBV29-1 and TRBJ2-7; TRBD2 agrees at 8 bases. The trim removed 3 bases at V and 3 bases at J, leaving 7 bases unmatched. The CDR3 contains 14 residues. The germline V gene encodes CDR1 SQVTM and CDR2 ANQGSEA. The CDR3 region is CSVEVTSDVYEQYF. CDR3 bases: TGCAGCGTTGAGGTGACTAGCGACGTCTACGAGCAGTACTTC.

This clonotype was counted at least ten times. CDR3 protein: CASSWKSAGGAGELFF. CDR3 bases: TGCGCCAGCAGCTGGAAGAGCGCGGGAGGGGCCGGGGAGCTGTTTTTT. The chain links TRBV5-1 to TRBJ2-2; the match to TRBD2 covers 9 bases. CDR3 size: 16 residues. Trimming took 3 bases from V and 6 from J; bases not matched to a gene: 9. CDR1 SGHRS and CDR2 YFSETQ come from the germline V gene.

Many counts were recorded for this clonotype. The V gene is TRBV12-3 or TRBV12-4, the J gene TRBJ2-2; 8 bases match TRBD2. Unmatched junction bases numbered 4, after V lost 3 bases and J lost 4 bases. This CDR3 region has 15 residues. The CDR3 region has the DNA TGTGCCAGCAGTTTCTTCGGGGGGGGCACCGGGGAGCTGTTTTTT. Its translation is CASSFFGGGTGELFF.

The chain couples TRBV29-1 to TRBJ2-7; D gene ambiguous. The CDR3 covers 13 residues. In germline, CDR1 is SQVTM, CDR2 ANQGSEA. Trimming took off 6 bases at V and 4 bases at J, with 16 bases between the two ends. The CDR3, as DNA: TGCAGCGTCCTGCACGGGTCACTTTACGAGCAGTACTTC. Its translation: CSVLHGSLYEQYF.

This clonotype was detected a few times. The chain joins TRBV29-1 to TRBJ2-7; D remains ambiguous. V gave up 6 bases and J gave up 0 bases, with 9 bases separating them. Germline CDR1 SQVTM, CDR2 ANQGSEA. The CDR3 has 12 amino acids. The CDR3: CSVLAASYEQYF. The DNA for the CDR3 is TGCAGCGTCCTTGCGGCCTCCTACGAGCAGTACTTC.

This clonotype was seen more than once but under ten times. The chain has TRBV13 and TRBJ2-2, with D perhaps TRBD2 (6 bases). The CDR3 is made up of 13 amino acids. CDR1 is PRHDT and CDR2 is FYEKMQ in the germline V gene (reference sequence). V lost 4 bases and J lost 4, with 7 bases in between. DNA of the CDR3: TGTGCCAGCAGCTGGCGGGGCACCGGGGAGCTGTTTTTT. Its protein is CASSWRGTGELFF.